This T cell receptor beta chain was sequenced for a study of blood T cells in healthy people across ages. Germline assignment: CDR1 SGHTA and CDR2 FQGNSA. The germline V and J ends were trimmed by 5 bases and 7 bases, with 18 bases remaining between them. The CDR3 covers 15 residues. Using a J-beta primer mix together with a sample-barcoded 5' primer, a second PCR was run for roughly 6 to 11 cycles. MiXCR, applied by TCRdb to the 5' RACE reads, yields one record per CDR3 protein. The sample carries around 620,000 distinct CDR3 sequences, roughly 28% recorded once. This clonotype has at least ten counts.

Sequencing was carried out using blood. The V call is TRBV7-2, the J call TRBJ2-1; weak D call: TRBD2 (6 bases). This receptor was identified in a woman aged 70-85 years in good health. This CDR3 is CASSLLGGTRNEQFF. The CDR3 DNA reads as TGTGCCAGCAGCCTACTGGGGGGAACAAGGAATGAGCAGTTCTTC.